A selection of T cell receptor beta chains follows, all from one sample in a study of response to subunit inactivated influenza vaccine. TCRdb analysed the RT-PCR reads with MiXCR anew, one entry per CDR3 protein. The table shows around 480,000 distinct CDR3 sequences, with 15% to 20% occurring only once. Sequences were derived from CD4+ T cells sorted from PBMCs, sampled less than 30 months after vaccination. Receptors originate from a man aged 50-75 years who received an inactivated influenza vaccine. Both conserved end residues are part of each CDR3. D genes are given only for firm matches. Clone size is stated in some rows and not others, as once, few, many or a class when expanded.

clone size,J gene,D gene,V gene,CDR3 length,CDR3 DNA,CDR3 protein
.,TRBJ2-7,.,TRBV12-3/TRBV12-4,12,TGTGCCAGCAGTTTAAAGGTGGGAGAGCAGTACTTC,CASSLKVGEQYF
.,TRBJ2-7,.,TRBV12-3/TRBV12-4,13,TGTGCCAGCAGTTTAGAGGACAGCTACGAGCAGTACTTC,CASSLEDSYEQYF
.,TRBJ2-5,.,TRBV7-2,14,TGTGCCAGCAGCAGAGACAGGTTCGGAGAGACCCAGTACTTC,CASSRDRFGETQYF
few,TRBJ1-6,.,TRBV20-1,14,TGCAGTGCTAGGGCGCAATCGATTAATTCACCCCTCCACTTT,CSARAQSINSPLHF
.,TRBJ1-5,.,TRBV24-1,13,TGTGCCACCAGTGTAAATAGCAATCAGCCCCAGCATTTT,CATSVNSNQPQHF
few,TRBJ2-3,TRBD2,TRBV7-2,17,TGTGCCAGCATCTTAGCCCCGATGCGGGGGGGCACAGATACGCAGTATTTT,CASILAPMRGGTDTQYF
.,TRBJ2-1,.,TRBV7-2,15,TGTGCCAGCAGCTTAGATGCGGGATTCTACAATGAGCAGTTCTTC,CASSLDAGFYNEQFF
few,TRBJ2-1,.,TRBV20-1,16,TGCAGTGCTGGGGGCGGCTTCCTGAGCTCCTACAATGAGCAGTTCTTC,CSAGGGFLSSYNEQFF
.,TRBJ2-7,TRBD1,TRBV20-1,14,TGCAGTGCAGACTGGACAGGGAGATCCTACGAGCAGTACTTC,CSADWTGRSYEQYF
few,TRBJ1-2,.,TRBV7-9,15,TGTGCCAGCAGCTCCCAGAGGACGGGCGGCTATGGCTACACCTTC,CASSSQRTGGYGYTF
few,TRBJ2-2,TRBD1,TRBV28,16,TGTGCCAGCAGATCGGGACAGGGGGCGTCATACGGGGAGCTGTTTTTT,CASRSGQGASYGELFF
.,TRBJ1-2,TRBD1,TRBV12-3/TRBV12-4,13,TGTGCCAGCAGTTACCCGGGACAGAGCGGCTACACCTTC,CASSYPGQSGYTF
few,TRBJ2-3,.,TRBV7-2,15,TGTGCCAGCAGCTTGGGATACTACAACACAGATACGCAGTATTTT,CASSLGYYNTDTQYF
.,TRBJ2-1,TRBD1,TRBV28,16,TGTGCCAGCAGTTCTCAACAGGGGGCCCTTAACAATGAGCAGTTCTTC,CASSSQQGALNNEQFF
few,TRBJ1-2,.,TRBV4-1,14,TGCGCCAGCAGCCAAGATCAGGGAATCTCGGGCTACACCTTC,CASSQDQGISGYTF
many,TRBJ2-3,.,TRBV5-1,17,TGCGCCAGCAGCTTGGAGGGCGGTAGACGGATCGCAGATACGCAGTATTTT,CASSLEGGRRIADTQYF
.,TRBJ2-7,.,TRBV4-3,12,TGCGCCAGCAGCCAGTATAGAGGGGAGCAGTACTTC,CASSQYRGEQYF
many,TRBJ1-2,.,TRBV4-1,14,TGCGCCAGCAGCCAAGAATACAGGGACCATGGCTACACCTTC,CASSQEYRDHGYTF
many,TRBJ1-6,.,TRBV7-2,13,TGTGCCAGCAGCTTGTCCCAGAATTCACCCCTCCACTTT,CASSLSQNSPLHF
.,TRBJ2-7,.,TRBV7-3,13,TGTGCCAGCAGCTTTGGAAGGGCCTCCGAGCAGTACTTC,CASSFGRASEQYF